This TCR beta chain stems from a study of blood T cells in healthy people across ages. This CDR3 is 16 amino acids long. Germline lookup yields CDR1 SEHNR and CDR2 FQNEAQ (reference sequence). With V trimmed by 3 bases and J by 5 bases, 6 bases remained unmatched. This clonotype has more than one count but fewer than ten. A second PCR of 7 to 11 cycles used a sample-barcoded 5' primer and a J-beta primer mix. TCRdb passed the 5' RACE reads through MiXCR, listing each CDR3 protein once. Seen here are about 1.6 million distinct CDR3 sequences, 34% observed once, and the top ten hold roughly 10%. V and J are TRBV7-9 and TRBJ2-5; TRBD2 agrees at 13 bases. The receptor's source is a woman aged 25 to 39 in good health. Sequencing input: blood. The CDR3 sequence: CASSFFSGLAGETQYF. The CDR3, as DNA: TGTGCCAGCAGCTTCTTCTCGGGACTAGCGGGGGAGACCCAGTACTTC.